One and the same sample provided the 26 T cell receptor beta chains below, sequenced in a study of blood T cell repertoires in COVID-19. The method was immunoSEQ multiplex PCR; TCRdb's version includes in-frame clones alone and lacks a portion of them. The sample contains roughly 320,000 clones, over 85% of which appear only once. The sequenced sample consisted of peripheral blood. All receptors come from a woman in her 30s with COVID-19, enrolled during active disease.

The chain links TRBV27 to TRBJ1-6; D is possibly TRBD1 (6 bases). V was pared by 7 bases and J by 14 bases, with 24 bases between. This CDR3 contains 15 residues. CDR1 is MNHEY and CDR2 is SMNVEV in the germline V gene (reference sequence). CDR3 sequence: CASNLKFGAPGALHF. In DNA form, the CDR3 reads TGTGCCAGCAACTTAAAATTCGGGGCGCCAGGGGCCCTCCACTTT.

This chain uses TRBV29-1 with TRBJ1-1; D is possibly TRBD1 (6 bases). The germline V and J ends were trimmed by 1 base and 0 bases, with 9 bases remaining between them. Germline CDR1 and CDR2: SQVTM and ANQGSEA. The CDR3 spans 14 residues. The CDR3 loop is CSVEVQGMNTEAFF. CDR3 DNA: TGCAGCGTTGAAGTTCAGGGGATGAACACTGAAGCTTTCTTT. The full variable domain, in which reference TRBV29-1 and TRBJ1-1 provide the parts outside the CDR3, is SAVISQKPSRDICQRGTSLTIQCQVDSQVTMMFWYRQQPGQSLTLIATANQGSEATYESGFVIDKFPISRPNLTFSTLTVSNMSPEDSSIYLCSVEVQGMNTEAFFGQGTRLTVV.

The V gene is TRBV2, the J gene TRBJ2-3; TRBD2 matches 8 bases. Germline V gives CDR1 SNHLY, CDR2 FYNNEI. The CDR3 is made up of 13 amino acids. V dropped 10 bases and J dropped 5; count of bases not matched to a gene: 8. The CDR3 protein is CATKGLGGDTQYF. In DNA, the CDR3 is TGTGCCACCAAGGGACTAGGCGGAGATACGCAGTATTTT.

The rearrangement uses TRBV7-9 and TRBJ1-1; 7 bases are shared with TRBD1. The CDR3 totals 15 residues. V trimming: 5 bases; J trimming: 1 base; junction bases outside the gene matches: 7. The germline CDR1 and CDR2 sequences are SEHNR and FQNEAQ (reference sequence). CDR3 sequence: CASSPPGQRNTEAFF. CDR3 DNA: TGTGCCAGCAGCCCCCCGGGACAGAGGAACACTGAAGCTTTCTTT.

The chain joins TRBV5-5 to TRBJ1-2; 7 bases fit TRBD1. The V and J ends lost 7 bases and 7 bases, in that order; junction bases with no gene match: 10. Germline V lookup: CDR1 SGHKS, CDR2 YYEKEE (reference sequence). The CDR3 contains 13 residues. CDR3 in DNA: TGTGCCAGCCGACAGGGAGATTCTTCTGGCTACACCTTC. It codes for CASRQGDSSGYTF. The full variable domain, rest sourced from reference TRBV5-5 and TRBJ1-2, is DAGVTQSPTHLIKTRGQQVTLRCSPISGHKSVSWYQQVLGQGPQFIFQYYEKEERGRGNFPDRFSARQFPNYSSELNVNALLLGDSALYLCASRQGDSSGYTFGSGTRLTVV.

V is TRBV11-3 and J is TRBJ1-2; D perhaps matches TRBD1 (5 bases). Germline values: CDR1 SGHNT, CDR2 YENEEA. This CDR3 comprises 13 residues. Trimming removed 5 bases at V and 1 base at J, with 8 bases between. CDR3 in amino acids: CASSHDSNYGYTF. The CDR3 DNA follows: TGTGCCAGCAGCCATGACAGTAACTATGGCTACACCTTC. Full variable domain (rest looked up from reference TRBV11-3 and TRBJ1-2): EAGVVQSPRYKIIEKKQPVAFWCNPISGHNTLYWYLQNLGQGPELLIRYENEEAVDDSQLPKDRFSAERLKGVDSTLKIQPAELGDSAVYLCASSHDSNYGYTFGSGTRLTVV.

In the case of this clone: The conserved phenylalanine or tryptophan normally closing the CDR3 is absent here, so this likely arose from a read error. The DNA is left out, because the CDR3 cannot be placed on it with certainty; the CDR3 is given as TCRdb lists it. The chain joins TRBV21-1 to TRBJ1-4; the table's D call TRBD1 went unverified against the DNA. TRBV21-1 is a pseudogene segment. Both ends counted, the CDR3 spans 13 residues. The CDR3 here is CASSKKDRDRGMV.

The chain couples TRBV7-2 to TRBJ1-4; D call uncertain. V was cut by 5 bases and J by 7 bases, with 14 bases left in between. Germline values: CDR1 SGHTA, CDR2 FQGNSA. The CDR3 is 14 amino acids. CDR3: CASSLTRRGEKLFF. For the CDR3, the DNA is TGTGCCAGCAGCCTGACCCGGAGAGGTGAAAAACTGTTTTTT.

The chain uses TRBV19 and TRBJ1-4; D not resolved. Trimming took 0 bases from V and 5 from J, leaving 10 bases between them. Germline loops: CDR1 LNHDA, CDR2 SQIVND (reference sequence). The CDR3 extends over 15 amino acids. CDR3 coding DNA: TGTGCCAGTAGTATAGATTTAGGAGGCAATGAAAAACTGTTTTTT. Its protein is CASSIDLGGNEKLFF.

The rearrangement uses TRBV28 and TRBJ1-1; D is uncertain. Germline V lookup: CDR1 MDHEN, CDR2 SYDVKM. The V gene lost 6 bases and the J gene lost 3 bases, with 11 bases spanning the gap. This CDR3 contains 13 residues. CDR3 region: CASSSVIHTEAFF. CDR3 coding DNA: TGTGCCAGCAGCTCGGTAATTCACACTGAAGCTTTCTTT. Full variable domain (rest looked up from reference TRBV28 and TRBJ1-1): DVKVTQSSRYLVKRTGEKVFLECVQDMDHENMFWYRQDPGLGLRLIYFSYDVKMKEKGDIPEGYSVSREKKERFSLILESASTNQTSMYLCASSSVIHTEAFFGQGTRLTVV.

This chain joins TRBV6-1 and TRBJ2-1; D is possibly TRBD2 (6 bases). Germline V gene sequence: CDR1 MNHNS, CDR2 SASEGT. The ends were cut back, 2 bases at V and 15 bases at J, with 17 bases in the middle. CDR3 length: 13 residues. The DNA for the CDR3 is TGTGCCAGCAGTGAATTGGAGGGTGGGTCGGTGTTCTTC. Its translation is CASSELEGGSVFF.

The J gene is TRBJ1-2, the V gene TRBV7-2, with 7 bases lining up with TRBD1. The V segment lost 4 bases and the J segment 6 bases; nucleotides outside the gene matches: 23. This CDR3 is built from 19 residues. Germline V lookup: CDR1 SGHTA, CDR2 FQGNSA. The CDR3 loop is CASSSIPPFSTGKRNGYTF. The CDR3 DNA reads as TGTGCCAGCAGCTCGATACCCCCCTTTTCGACAGGGAAAAGAAATGGCTACACCTTC.

The gene calls are TRBV3-1 (or the pseudogene TRBV3-2) and TRBJ1-2; D unresolved. V lost 0 bases to trimming and J lost 4 bases, with 9 bases between them. Looked up from germline, CDR1 is LGHDT and CDR2 is YNNKEL (reference sequence). This CDR3 spans 14 amino acids. The CDR3 loop is CASSQDQRAYGYTF. CDR3 nucleotides: TGTGCCAGCAGCCAAGATCAGCGAGCCTATGGCTACACCTTC.

This rearrangement joins TRBV10-3 to TRBJ2-1; possibly TRBD2 for D (6 bases). V lost 0 bases, J lost 7 bases, and 7 bases lay in between. CDR3 length equals 13 residues. CDR1 ENHRY and CDR2 SYGVKD come from the germline V gene. The CDR3 DNA sequence: TGTGCCATCAGTGAGTCAGGAGGGAATGAGCAGTTCTTC. Amino acid sequence: CAISESGGNEQFF.

V and J are TRBV6-5 and TRBJ1-1; D unclear. Germline loops: CDR1 MNHEY, CDR2 SVGAGI. The ends were cut back, 0 bases at V and 8 bases at J, with 10 bases in the middle. The CDR3 is made up of 13 amino acids. CDR3 coding DNA: TGTGCCAGCAGTTACTCGGTGGGCAGGGAAGCTTTCTTT. Translation: CASSYSVGREAFF.

V and J are TRBV6-1 and TRBJ1-1; D is unresolved. The CDR3 extends over 15 amino acids. The ends were cut back, 2 bases at V and 0 bases at J, with 10 bases in the middle. Per germline, CDR1 MNHNS and CDR2 SASEGT. CDR3 sequence (DNA): TGTGCCAGCAGTGAATATTTTTACTTGAACACTGAAGCTTTCTTT. Amino acids: CASSEYFYLNTEAFF.

The V call is TRBV4-1, the J call TRBJ1-4; D might be TRBD1 (5 bases). The CDR3 has 16 amino acids. CDR1 is MGHRA and CDR2 is YSYEKL in the germline V gene. V dropped 3 bases and J dropped 5 bases, with 16 bases sitting between them. CDR3 in amino acids: CASSHPLHRRNEKLFF. The CDR3 coding sequence is TGCGCCAGCAGCCACCCCCTGCACAGGCGCAATGAAAAACTGTTTTTT.

This chain connects TRBV2 to TRBJ2-1; D is perhaps TRBD2 (7 bases). The CDR3 is made up of 15 amino acids. Per the germline V gene, CDR1 is SNHLY and CDR2 is FYNNEI. Trimming shortened V by 3 bases and J by 2 bases, and 11 bases separated the two germline ends. The CDR3 coding sequence is TGTGCCAGCAGTGACGTGGGGGGGCCCTACAATGAGCAGTTCTTC. This gives the protein CASSDVGGPYNEQFF.

CDR3 bases: TGTGCCAGCAGTTATAGGACAGGAGGAGTGGAGACCCAGTACTTC. Protein sequence: CASSYRTGGVETQYF. The chain recombines TRBV28 with TRBJ2-5; 7 positions agree with TRBD1. CDR3 length equals 15 residues. Germline CDR1 reads MDHEN; CDR2 reads SYDVKM. Losses at the gene ends were 4 bases for V and 5 bases for J; bases not matched to a gene: 10.

This clone was seen a handful of times. DNA for the CDR3: TGCGCCAGCAGCTTGGGGACAGGGGGCGTGGAGAGCGAAAAACTGTTTTTT. Amino acids: CASSLGTGGVESEKLFF. The chain recombines TRBV5-1 with TRBJ1-4; 11 nucleotides align to TRBD1. Germline values: CDR1 SGHRS, CDR2 YFSETQ. The V gene end was trimmed by 0 bases and the J gene end by 8 bases; junction bases not matched to a gene: 9. CDR3 size: 17 residues.

The chain links TRBV6-5 to TRBJ1-1; perhaps TRBD1 as D (5 bases). Germline CDR1 and CDR2: MNHEY and SVGAGI. The CDR3 extends over 13 amino acids. V was trimmed by 7 bases and J by 2 bases, leaving 11 bases between them. The CDR3 DNA follows: TGTGCCAGCAAGGGGCTGGGTAACACTGAAGCTTTCTTT. It yields the protein CASKGLGNTEAFF.

The genes are TRBV10-1 and TRBJ1-1; 7 bases line up with TRBD1. Germline CDR1 WNHNN, CDR2 SYGVQD (reference sequence). Trimming removed 6 bases from V and 4 bases from J; junction bases left unmatched: 14. The CDR3 loop spans 16 amino acids. Written as DNA, the CDR3 is TGCGCCAGCAGGCATAAACCGACAGGGATTATCACTGAAGCTTTCTTT. Its protein product is CASRHKPTGIITEAFF.

This chain connects TRBV19 to TRBJ2-7; 8 bases line up with TRBD1. The CDR3 has 15 residues. The germline V gene encodes CDR1 LNHDA and CDR2 SQIVND (reference sequence). The trim removed 3 bases at V and 7 bases at J, leaving 11 bases unmatched. In DNA form, the CDR3 reads TGTGCCAGTAGTATCGGTGGGACAGGCGCGGGAGAGCAGTACTTC. It yields the protein CASSIGGTGAGEQYF.

J is TRBJ2-3 and V is TRBV25-1; the D gene is possibly TRBD1 (6 bases). The length of the CDR3 is 15 residues. The germline V and J ends were trimmed by 7 bases and 0 bases, with 14 bases remaining between them. Germline V CDR1 and CDR2: MGHDK, SYGVNS. CDR3 coding DNA: TGTGCCAGCATGATGGGGGCCACCAGCACAGATACGCAGTATTTT. As protein: CASMMGATSTDTQYF. Together with reference TRBV25-1 and TRBJ2-3, the CDR3 gives the full variable domain: EADIYQTPRYLVIGTGKKITLECSQTMGHDKMYWYQQDPGMELHLIHYSYGVNSTEKGDLSSESTVSRIRTEHFPLTLESARPSHTSQYLCASMMGATSTDTQYFGPGTRLTVL.

This clone was found a few times. The CDR3 spells CASSRGATEAFF. Written as DNA, the CDR3 is TGTGCCAGCAGCCGGGGGGCCACTGAAGCTTTCTTT. This chain connects TRBV7-2 to TRBJ1-1; possibly TRBD1 for D (6 bases). Trimming shortened V by 5 bases and J by 4 bases, and 8 bases separated the two germline ends. This CDR3 comprises 12 residues. Germline-derived CDR1 and CDR2 are SGHTA and FQGNSA.

The chain is built from TRBV6-5 and TRBJ1-2; 7 bases align to TRBD1. This CDR3 has 14 amino acids. Germline V lookup: CDR1 MNHEY, CDR2 SVGAGI. With V trimmed by 6 bases and J by 7 bases, 11 bases remained unmatched. CDR3 sequence (DNA): TGTGCCAGCAGAAACGGTCGACAGGGCAGTGGCTACACCTTC. This encodes CASRNGRQGSGYTF.